The source of this TCR beta chain is a study of T cell responses to AZD1222 COVID-19 vaccine. Across the whole study: Second-dose intervals near 4 or 12 weeks were combined. The study, taken as a whole, reports: At study baseline, merely more than 5 AZD1222 recipients were seropositive. White British ancestry dominated among donors, who included more females, and clonal diversity was possibly underestimated. Rises in breadth and depth of Spike-specific TCRs came after two AZD1222 doses.

This CDR3 contains 15 residues. V lost 4 bases, J lost 9 bases, and 9 bases stayed unmatched. CDR1 is LNHDA, CDR2 SQIVND, per germline (reference sequence). As regards this clone: Its target is not known.

TCRdb's table, derived via immunoSEQ multiplex PCR, lists solely in-frame clones and lacks some. The table includes 150,000 to 200,000 clones, over 80% detected once. This chain uses TRBV19 with TRBJ1-6, with 7 positions matching TRBD1. The source was peripheral blood, collected on day 0 of AZD1222 vaccination. The receptor was derived from an adult in good health. DNA of the CDR3: TGTGCCAGTAGTACCCGACAGGGAGGCGGTTCACCCCTCCACTTT. Translation gives CASSTRQGGGSPLHF.